The T cell receptor beta chain described here comes from a study of early stage breast cancer tumors (dated by TCRdb to 2016 to 2017). Background on the whole study: Of the approximately 16 invasive breast tumors, roughly 13 were found to be estrogen receptor-positive, progesterone receptor-positive and HER2-negative. About 70% of the 12 ER+/PR+/HER2- tumors were invasive ductal carcinomas, while the other four were invasive lobular carcinomas. A read coverage of roughly 10-fold per sample was achieved on average. Across all samples, 2.5 million to 3 million templates representing approximately 1.2 million unique clonotypes were detected. The investigation overall reported the following: Because the cohort was small, a breakdown by tumor subtype could not be done. Compared with adjacent normal breast tissue, tumors had 2.5 to 3-fold higher T cell density and higher clonality. Enriched TCRB sequences shared across patients were mostly commonly generated sequences, unlikely to play an important role in the tumor microenvironment. Sequencing bulk genomic DNA from unsorted cells could not capture chain pairing or functional markers like CD4, CD8 and FOXP3. Repertoires from blood and normal breast were more alike than repertoires from blood and tumor, and in about 90% of the 16 patients, comparing each tissue with blood separated tumor from normal.

The CDR3 numbers 16 residues from cysteine through phenylalanine. Here the CDR3 DNA is all that survives: 48 bases in frame from base 1. According to the germline V gene, CDR1 reads MGHRA and CDR2 reads YSYEKL. Trimmed from V: 1 base; trimmed from J: 6 bases; junction bases lacking a gene match: 8. Every sample was amplified as two independent genomic DNA replicates, using 0.5 ug for blood and around 1.5 ug for tumor or normal breast. Following the manufacturer's instructions, the ImmunoSeq Intro kit was used to carry out TCRB sequencing on genomic DNA. For absolute quantification, the roughly 33-cycle multiplex PCR included proprietary primers along with spike-in control sequences. Single-end 150-bp reads were used to sequence an 87-bp fragment spanning the CDR3 and the flanking V and J genes. Seven samples, each with two replicates, were multiplexed per lane of an Illumina MiSeq using version 3.0 chemistry. The original methods were these. The vendor's proprietary pipeline handled the raw data processing, merging both replicates into a single result for each sample. A clonotype was defined as productive rearrangements that share the same V-gene family, CDR3 amino acid sequence and J-gene segment. Clonality was computed as 1 minus the normalized Shannon entropy (Pielou evenness) of TCRB abundances. T cell density was estimated as total templates divided by the number of input cells, with the number of input cells inferred from the DNA input amount. Recon with default parameters was used to estimate total repertoire diversity and clonality. Tumor-enriched clonotypes were defined as having over 0.1% abundance in tumor and at least 32-fold higher abundance than in normal breast. TCRdb retrieved this table from immuneACCESS and kept in-frame rearrangements only. Not all clones are present; in checked studies, unresolved V genes account for under half, and no reason is known for the remainder. V, J and clone size were drawn from that table, and D and trimming were deduced from the DNA. This sample comprises about 41,000 clones, roughly 69% of them detected only once. 7.2% of the sample lies in the top ten.

The study profiled bulk TCR beta-chain repertoires in matched peripheral blood, tumor and adjacent normal breast tissue taken from approximately 15 patients with early-stage breast cancer. Before surgery, about 4.5-10 mL of whole blood was collected into EDTA tubes and then processed within 2 hours. Ficoll-Paque centrifugation in SepMate-50 tubes was used to isolate peripheral blood mononuclear cells. For storage in liquid nitrogen, PBMCs were cryopreserved as aliquots of about 1.9 to 4 million cells in about 90% FBS with roughly 10% DMSO. Genomic DNA was extracted with the Qiagen AllPrep DNA/RNA Mini kit. Remarks on this clone: Its antigen specificity is not known. One base away there is no much larger clone; base qualities are not given.

This clonotype was obtained from a person aged 45-60 years with breast cancer. Material for sequencing was blood. The chain uses TRBV4-1 and TRBJ2-1, with 8 central nucleotides matching TRBD2. This receptor has the CDR3 CASSQAGLVRSNEQFF. The DNA reads as follows: TGCGCCAGCAGCCAAGCGGGACTAGTAAGAAGCAATGAGCAGTTCTTC.